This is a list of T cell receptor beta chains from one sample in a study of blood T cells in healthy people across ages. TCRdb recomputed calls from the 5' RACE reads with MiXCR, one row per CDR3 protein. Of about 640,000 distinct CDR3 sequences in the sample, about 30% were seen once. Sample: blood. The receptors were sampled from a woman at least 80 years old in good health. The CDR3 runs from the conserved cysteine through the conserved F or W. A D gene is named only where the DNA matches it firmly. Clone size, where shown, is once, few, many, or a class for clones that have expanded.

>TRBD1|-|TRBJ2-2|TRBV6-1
TGTGCCAGCATAGCCGGGACAGCCCACACCGGGGAGCTGTTTTTT
CASIAGTAHTGELFF
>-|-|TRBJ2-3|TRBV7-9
TGTGCCAGCAGCTTCGGACTGGGGCTAACAGATACGCAGTATTTT
CASSFGLGLTDTQYF
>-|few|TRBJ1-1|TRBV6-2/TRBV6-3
TGTGCCAGCAGCCGGATATCAGGGAACACTGAAGCTTTCTTT
CASSRISGNTEAFF
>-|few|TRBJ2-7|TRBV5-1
TGCGCCAGCAGCGGGGGGATTTGGGGGGGCGACCATTCGGGCGAGCAGTACTTC
CASSGGIWGGDHSGEQYF
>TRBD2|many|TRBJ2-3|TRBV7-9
TGTGCCAGCAGCTTTCGACTAGCACCAGATACGCAGTATTTT
CASSFRLAPDTQYF
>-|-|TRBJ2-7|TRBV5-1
TGCGCCAGCGGGATTAAAGGAGCGGCCTACGAGCAGTACTTC
CASGIKGAAYEQYF
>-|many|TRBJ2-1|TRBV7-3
TGTGCCAGCAGCTCGAACGGCAATGAGCAGTTCTTC
CASSSNGNEQFF
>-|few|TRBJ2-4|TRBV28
TGTGCCAGCAGTCTGAACAGGGCCCCCGACTTCATTCAGTACTTC
CASSLNRAPDFIQYF
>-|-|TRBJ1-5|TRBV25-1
TGTGCCAGCAGTGAATACGGGGAGACCCAGCCCCAGCATTTT
CASSEYGETQPQHF
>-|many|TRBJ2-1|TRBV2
TGTGCCAGCAGTGTTCAGGGGCGGGGGTTTAGTGAGCAGTTCTTC
CASSVQGRGFSEQFF